The text below deals with one T cell receptor beta chain. The antigen remains undetermined. TCRdb keeps only in-frame clones here, not all; method: immunoSEQ multiplex PCR. The sample has about 79,000 clones, around 70% seen once. Germline lookup yields CDR1 LNHDA and CDR2 SQIVND (reference sequence). The CDR3 runs to 14 residues. With V trimmed by 8 bases and J by 0 bases, 5 bases remained unmatched. Within the ViraFEST assay, antigen-specific CD4+ T cells underwent expansion with viral peptide pools prior to sequencing. Following a roughly ten-day culture, CD4+ T cells were purified. In the vaccine recipients, nucleocapsid antibodies were negative and there was no prior SARS-CoV-2 infection. Cultures of fewer than 2.5 million PBMC per well contained about 11 IU/ml IL-2 plus 10 ug/ml peptides. The sample originates from a study of vaccination effects on CD4 cells after COVID-19. Overall study results and limits: Only a few convalescent patients and no early post-infection timepoints featured in the study.

This clonotype was obtained from a human donor who received a COVID-19 vaccine. The material was CD4+ T cells from PBMCs cultured with HCoV-229E spike peptides, obtained before COVID-19 vaccination. This rearrangement joins TRBV19 to TRBJ2-3; 7 positions match TRBD2. The CDR3 region has the DNA TGTGCCAGTGAACCAGCGGGGAGCACAGATACGCAGTATTTT. Its translation: CASEPAGSTDTQYF.